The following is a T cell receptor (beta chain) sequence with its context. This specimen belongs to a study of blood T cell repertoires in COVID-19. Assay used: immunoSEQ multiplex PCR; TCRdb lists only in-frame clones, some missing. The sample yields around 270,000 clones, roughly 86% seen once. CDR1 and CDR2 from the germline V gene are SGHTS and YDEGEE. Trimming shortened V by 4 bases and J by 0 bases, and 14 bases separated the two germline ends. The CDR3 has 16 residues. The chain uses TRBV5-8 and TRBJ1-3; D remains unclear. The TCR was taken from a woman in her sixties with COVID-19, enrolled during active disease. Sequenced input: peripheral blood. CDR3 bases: TGTGCCAGCAGCCAACAGATCGTAAGCTCTGGAAACACCATATATTTT. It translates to CASSQQIVSSGNTIYF.